Reported below is one T cell receptor beta chain. Its antigen is still unknown. This entry is derived from a study of beta chain features in type 1 diabetes. General study findings and limits: VDJ junctions sequenced from type 1 diabetes patients showed fewer insertions and more deletions.

All of the isolated RNA was reverse transcribed, so expressed TCRB transcripts were sequenced. Here immunoSEQ multiplex PCR was the method, and the copy in TCRdb shows in-frame clones only, minus some. In the table there are roughly 610,000 clones, about 14% of which are singletons. CDR1 and CDR2 (germline): ENHRY, SYGVKD. The CDR3 consists of 14 residues. V gave up 3 bases and J gave up 2 bases, with 10 bases separating them. Cell sorting via CD45RO/CCR7/CD25/CD127/CD95/CD27 was performed to obtain CD4+ naive, central memory, regulatory and stem cell-like memory cells. Every sorted population was more than 95% pure.

The specimen sequenced was naive CD4+ T cells from blood. This sequence originates from a young man in good health. The chain recombines TRBV10-3 with TRBJ1-1; D not resolved. CDR3 nucleotides: TGTGCCATCAGTGAACTTTTGACAAACACTGAAGCTTTCTTT. The encoded protein is CAISELLTNTEAFF.